One sample yielded the 27 T cell receptor beta chains listed below, sequenced in a study of shared clonotypes between healthy human individuals. Profiled with immunoSEQ multiplex PCR; TCRdb holds only in-frame clones, not every one. The data hold more than 1,200,000 clones, with about 98.5% observed a single time. The sequenced sample was naive CD4+ T cells sorted from blood. Subset specified: CD45RA+ positively selected. The receptors originated from a man in his thirties or forties in good health.

This rearrangement joins TRBV11-2 to TRBJ2-7; D gene uncertain. The ends were cut back, 0 bases at V and 1 base at J, with 10 bases in the middle. Per the germline V gene, CDR1 is SGHAT and CDR2 is FQNNGV. The length of the CDR3 is 15 residues. CDR3 loop: CASSLDFIRSYEQYF. In DNA, the CDR3 is TGTGCCAGCAGCTTAGATTTTATCCGGTCCTACGAGCAGTACTTC.

V usage is TRBV11-2 and J usage is TRBJ2-7; TRBD2 might be the D (6 bases). The CDR3 loop spans 15 amino acids. The V and J ends lost 5 bases and 4 bases respectively, with 18 bases between them. Germline V gene sequence: CDR1 SGHAT, CDR2 FQNNGV. CDR3 nucleotides: TGTGCCAGCAGCCCCCGCCGGACTATCACTTACGAGCAGTACTTC. Amino acid sequence: CASSPRRTITYEQYF.

The J gene is TRBJ1-5, the V gene TRBV27; D unclear. Between the trimmed V and J ends, which lost 2 bases and 5 bases, there was a span of 4 bases. This CDR3 spans 12 amino acids. Germline V gene lookup returns CDR1 MNHEY and CDR2 SMNVEV (reference sequence). This CDR3 reads CASSLKHQPQHF. CDR3 coding DNA: TGTGCCAGCAGTTTAAAACATCAGCCCCAGCATTTT.

The chain has TRBV6-1 and TRBJ2-7; 10 bases align to TRBD2. From germline, CDR1 is MNHNS and CDR2 SASEGT. There are 15 residues in the CDR3. The J segment lost 2 bases and the V segment lost 5 bases, leaving 6 bases of the junction unmatched. CDR3 bases: TGTGCCAGCAGTATTGCTAGCGGGAGCCCCTACGAGCAGTACTTC. As protein: CASSIASGSPYEQYF.

The rearrangement uses TRBV2 and TRBJ2-7, with 7 bases that match TRBD1. The CDR3 is 15 residues long. Trimming took 6 bases from V and 4 from J; bases not matched to a gene: 12. The germline V gene encodes CDR1 SNHLY and CDR2 FYNNEI. CDR3 sequence reads: CASSPGPGGKYEQYF. The DNA of the CDR3 is TGTGCCAGCAGCCCCGGGCCAGGGGGAAAATACGAGCAGTACTTC.

V gene TRBV2 combines with J gene TRBJ2-1; TRBD2 agrees at 10 bases. The V and J ends lost 1 base and 5 bases, in that order; junction bases with no gene match: 8. Germline V gives CDR1 SNHLY, CDR2 FYNNEI. The CDR3 has 17 amino acids. CDR3 in amino acids: CASSEEALAGGDNEQFF. CDR3 bases: TGTGCCAGCAGTGAAGAGGCCTTAGCGGGAGGAGACAATGAGCAGTTCTTC. Together with reference TRBV2 and TRBJ2-1, the CDR3 gives the full variable domain: EPEVTQTPSHQVTQMGQEVILRCVPISNHLYFYWYRQILGQKVEFLVSFYNNEISEKSEIFDDQFSVERPDGSNFTLKIRSTKLEDSAMYFCASSEEALAGGDNEQFFGPGTRLTVL.

The V gene is TRBV28, the J gene TRBJ1-5, with D perhaps TRBD1 (5 bases). The CDR3 has 16 amino acids. CDR1 is MDHEN, CDR2 SYDVKM, per germline. The ends were cut back, 4 bases at V and 0 bases at J, with 13 bases in the middle. CDR3 in amino acids: CASSSTVTNSNQPQHF. CDR3 nucleotides: TGTGCCAGCAGTTCGACAGTAACAAATAGCAATCAGCCCCAGCATTTT.

The chain couples TRBV7-9 to TRBJ2-7; 10 bases agree with TRBD1. J was trimmed by 4 bases and V by 4 bases; bases with no gene match: 4. Germline assignment: CDR1 SEHNR and CDR2 FQNEAQ (reference sequence). This CDR3 has 14 residues. The CDR3 nucleotides read TGTGCCAGCAGCTCCCGGGACAGGGGTTACGAGCAGTACTTC. Amino acid sequence: CASSSRDRGYEQYF. Looking up the rest from reference TRBV7-9 and TRBJ2-7 gives the full variable domain: DTGVSQNPRHKITKRGQNVTFRCDPISEHNRLYWYRQTLGQGPEFLTYFQNEAQLEKSRLLSDRFSAERPKGSFSTLEIQRTEQGDSAMYLCASSSRDRGYEQYFGPGTRLTVT.

The chain uses TRBV11-2 and TRBJ1-1; D call uncertain. The CDR3 is made up of 11 amino acids. Germline-derived CDR1 and CDR2 are SGHAT and FQNNGV. Trimming took 4 bases from V and 10 from J, leaving 10 bases between them. The CDR3, as DNA: TGTGCCAGCAGCTCCCAGGTTAGAGCTTTCTTT. Translating gives CASSSQVRAFF. The whole variable domain, filled in from reference TRBV11-2 and TRBJ1-1, reads EAGVAQSPRYKIIEKRQSVAFWCNPISGHATLYWYQQILGQGPKLLIQFQNNGVVDDSQLPKDRFSAERLKGVDSTLKIQPAKLEDSAVYLCASSSQVRAFFGQGTRLTVV.

The DNA of the CDR3 is TGTGCCAGCAGCTCGGGACTAGCCTCGAACACCGGGGAGCTGTTTTTT. Protein: CASSSGLASNTGELFF. V and J are TRBV5-4 and TRBJ2-2; 9 bases are shared with TRBD2. Trimming removed 3 bases from V and 0 bases from J; junction bases left unmatched: 3. The CDR3 has 16 amino acids. Germline loops: CDR1 SGHNT, CDR2 YYREEE (reference sequence).

J is TRBJ1-2 and V is TRBV28; D is undetermined. V shed 5 bases and J shed 5 bases, with 12 bases lying between them. Germline loops: CDR1 MDHEN, CDR2 SYDVKM. This CDR3 contains 13 residues. CDR3 amino acids: CASSPSVGYGYTF. In DNA, the CDR3 is TGTGCCAGCAGTCCCTCGGTTGGGTATGGCTACACCTTC.

The chain joins TRBV15 to TRBJ2-7, with D perhaps TRBD1 (5 bases). The CDR3 consists of 13 residues. V lost 1 base to trimming and J lost 3 bases, with 7 bases between them. Germline V CDR1 and CDR2: LNHNV, YYDKDF (reference sequence). CDR3 residues: CATSRGTSYEQYF. CDR3 DNA: TGTGCCACCAGCAGAGGGACAAGCTACGAGCAGTACTTC.

The chain carries TRBV5-1 and TRBJ2-1, with D perhaps matching TRBD2 (6 bases). The CDR3 extends over 15 amino acids. With 0 bases removed from V and 7 bases from J, the gap between germline ends came to 14 bases. The germline CDR1 and CDR2 sequences are SGHRS and YFSETQ. CDR3 in DNA: TGCGCCAGCAGCTTGGAGGTAGCGGTAAAGAATGAGCAGTTCTTC. Amino acid sequence: CASSLEVAVKNEQFF.

The rearrangement joins TRBV30 to TRBJ2-1, with 8 nucleotides matching TRBD2. V lost 1 base, J lost 6 bases, and 8 bases stayed unmatched. CDR1 is GTSNPN and CDR2 is SVGIG in the germline V gene (reference sequence). This CDR3 is built from 15 residues. The CDR3 bases are TGTGCCTGGAGTGCGGGGCTAGCGGGCGGCAATGAGCAGTTCTTC. Its translation: CAWSAGLAGGNEQFF. Full variable domain (remainder filled in from reference TRBV30 and TRBJ2-1): SQTIHQWPATLVQPVGSPLSLECTVEGTSNPNLYWYRQAAGRGLQLLFYSVGIGQISSEVPQNLSASRPQDRQFILSSKKLLLSDSGFYLCAWSAGLAGGNEQFFGPGTRLTVL.

This chain uses TRBV29-1 with TRBJ2-2; weak D call: TRBD2 (5 bases). The CDR3 loop spans 14 amino acids. Germline lookup yields CDR1 SQVTM and CDR2 ANQGSEA. V lost 5 bases, J lost 4 bases, and 14 bases lay in between. Here the CDR3 DNA reads TGCAGCGTTCGAACCGGGATCACCACCGGGGAGCTGTTTTTT. Translated: CSVRTGITTGELFF.

Of note for this clone: At the DNA level, this CDR3 is encoded by other sequences in the same sample as well. The DNA of the CDR3 is TGTGCCAGCAGCTTCCGGAACACCGGGGAGCTGTTTTTT. Amino acid sequence: CASSFRNTGELFF. The V gene is TRBV5-4, the J gene TRBJ2-2; D is ambiguous. This CDR3 spans 13 amino acids. The V and J ends lost 2 bases and 1 base respectively, with 3 bases between them. CDR1 SGHNT and CDR2 YYREEE come from the germline V gene (reference sequence).

The V and J genes are TRBV5-1 and TRBJ2-7; D is unclear. This CDR3 has 13 residues. With 4 bases removed from V and 1 base from J, the gap between germline ends came to 9 bases. Germline values: CDR1 SGHRS, CDR2 YFSETQ. CDR3 nucleotide sequence: TGCGCCAGCAGCGACCCCAGATCCTACGAGCAGTACTTC. Protein sequence: CASSDPRSYEQYF.

The rearrangement links TRBV7-6 to TRBJ2-1; maybe TRBD2 (6 bases). The CDR3 totals 15 residues. Trimming stripped 5 bases from V and 3 bases from J, with 14 bases between. CDR1 is SGHVS and CDR2 is FNYEAQ in the germline V gene. The DNA of the CDR3 is TGTGCCAGCAGCCCCCCCGGGGGTCACTACAATGAGCAGTTCTTC. This codes for CASSPPGGHYNEQFF. Full variable domain (remainder filled in from reference TRBV7-6 and TRBJ2-1): GAGVSQSPRYKVTKRGQDVALRCDPISGHVSLYWYRQALGQGPEFLTYFNYEAQQDKSGLPNDRFSAERPEGSISTLTIQRTEQRDSAMYRCASSPPGGHYNEQFFGPGTRLTVL.

CDR3 sequence: CASSQDGYTEAFF. DNA of the CDR3: TGCGCCAGCAGCCAAGATGGGTACACTGAAGCTTTCTTT. V usage is TRBV4-3 and J usage is TRBJ1-1, with D hard to call. Germline assignment: CDR1 LGHNA and CDR2 YSLEER. Trimming removed 0 bases at V and 3 bases at J, with 5 bases between. This CDR3 has 13 amino acids.

The chain joins TRBV6-1 to TRBJ2-7; the D gene is possibly TRBD1 (5 bases). V dropped 2 bases and J dropped 0 bases, with 29 bases sitting between them. The CDR3 is 21 amino acids. The V gene's germline CDR1 is MNHNS and CDR2 SASEGT. The CDR3 bases are TGTGCCAGCAGTGAACCTACCGCCGGCACAGGTTATTTAATTAGCTCCTACGAGCAGTACTTC. Translation: CASSEPTAGTGYLISSYEQYF.

The chain has TRBV7-9 and TRBJ1-1; 7 positions agree with TRBD1. This CDR3 is 15 amino acids long. Germline V gene data show CDR1 as SEHNR and CDR2 as FQNEAQ (reference sequence). The V gene end was trimmed by 3 bases and the J gene end by 2 bases; junction bases not matched to a gene: 6. CDR3 bases: TGTGCCAGCAGCTTGGTAGGGACAGTAAACACTGAAGCTTTCTTT. Translated: CASSLVGTVNTEAFF.

V usage is TRBV28 and J usage is TRBJ1-3, with unresolved D. This CDR3 is built from 14 residues. Trimming pared 2 bases from V and 0 bases from J, leaving 5 bases between. Germline V gives CDR1 MDHEN, CDR2 SYDVKM. This CDR3 is CASSLSISGNTIYF. Written as DNA, the CDR3 is TGTGCCAGCAGTTTAAGCATCTCTGGAAACACCATATATTTT.

The rearrangement uses TRBV9 and TRBJ1-2; tentatively, D is TRBD1 (6 bases). Trimming cost V 4 bases and J 4 bases, with 11 bases left between them. Per germline, CDR1 SGDLS and CDR2 YYNGEE. This CDR3 has 13 residues. CDR3 amino acids: CASSPGQTYGYTF. The DNA for the CDR3 is TGTGCCAGCAGCCCCGGACAGACCTATGGCTACACCTTC. Full variable domain (rest looked up from reference TRBV9 and TRBJ1-2): DSGVTQTPKHLITATGQRVTLRCSPRSGDLSVYWYQQSLDQGLQFLIQYYNGEERAKGNILERFSAQQFPDLHSELNLSSLELGDSALYFCASSPGQTYGYTFGSGTRLTVV.

V is TRBV15 and J is TRBJ2-7; TRBD1 matches 8 bases. There are 14 residues in the CDR3. Per the germline V gene, CDR1 is LNHNV and CDR2 is YYDKDF (reference sequence). The V gene end was trimmed by 5 bases and the J gene end by 4 bases; junction bases not matched to a gene: 7. CDR3 coding DNA: TGTGCCACCAGCTCACGGACAGGGAGATACGAGCAGTACTTC. It codes for CATSSRTGRYEQYF.

V gene TRBV10-1 combines with J gene TRBJ2-1; 11 nucleotides line up with TRBD2. Germline V gene sequence: CDR1 WNHNN, CDR2 SYGVQD (reference sequence). Trimming removed 2 bases from V and 5 bases from J; junction bases left unmatched: 8. CDR3 size: 17 residues. The CDR3 DNA reads TGCGCCAGCAGTGAGACCGTACTAGCGGGAGCGAACAATGAGCAGTTCTTC. Residues: CASSETVLAGANNEQFF.

V and J are TRBV6-1 and TRBJ2-3; D not resolved. Germline V lookup: CDR1 MNHNS, CDR2 SASEGT. V dropped 6 bases and J dropped 0 bases, with 13 bases sitting between them. This CDR3 is built from 15 residues. CDR3 sequence reads: CASRMERISTDTQYF. The CDR3 region has the DNA TGTGCCAGCAGGATGGAACGGATAAGCACAGATACGCAGTATTTT.

Comment on this clone: Other DNA sequences within the sample encode an identical CDR3. The chain employs TRBV10-3 and TRBJ1-5; 9 bases align to TRBD1. V shed 0 bases, J shed 4 bases, and the junction held 4 bases outside the gene matches. This CDR3 is 16 amino acids long. In germline, CDR1 is ENHRY, CDR2 SYGVKD. CDR3 amino acids: CAISESGQGSNQPQHF. The CDR3 coding sequence is TGTGCCATCAGTGAGTCGGGACAGGGATCGAATCAGCCCCAGCATTTT.